What follows are 20 T cell receptor beta chains derived from one specimen sequenced in a study of T-cell reconstitution after alpha-beta-depleted transplantation in children. Unique molecular identifiers were incorporated into the prepared TCRbeta library. Each CDR3 protein is one row after TCRdb ran MiXCR on the PCR reads. The sample lists about 210,000 distinct CDR3 sequences, approximately 19% seen once, with 40% to 50% in the top ten. The material was PBMCs, mostly from graft donor cells, obtained 360 days after TCRalphabeta/CD19-depleted stem cell transplant. The receptors were gathered from a male patient between 2 and 10 years old who had a stem cell transplant for acute lymphoblastic leukemia, so the T cells may come from the graft donor.

The J gene is TRBJ2-1, the V gene TRBV7-6, with D possibly matching TRBD1 (5 bases). Germline V gives CDR1 SGHVS, CDR2 FNYEAQ. There are 13 residues in the CDR3. V lost 2 bases, J lost 10 bases, and 12 bases lay in between. The CDR3 nucleotides are TGTGCCAGCAGCTTACTAGGACAAGGCGAGCAGTTCTTC. Its protein product is CASSLLGQGEQFF.

V usage is TRBV30 and J usage is TRBJ2-2, with D uncertain. Looked up from germline, CDR1 is GTSNPN and CDR2 is SVGIG (reference sequence). V dropped 2 bases and J dropped 8 bases, with 12 bases sitting between them. This CDR3 has 13 amino acids. The CDR3 region has the DNA TGTGCCTGGAGTACGTCCGCCCTGGGGGAGCTGTTTTTT. This encodes CAWSTSALGELFF.

Many counts were recorded for this clonotype. The J gene is TRBJ2-4, the V gene TRBV20-1; TRBD1 is a possible D gene (6 bases). The V and J ends lost 3 bases and 1 base respectively, with 10 bases between them. Germline V gene sequence: CDR1 DFQATT, CDR2 SNEGSKA (reference sequence). CDR3 length: 14 residues. CDR3 in amino acids: CSASKDRAKNIQYF. For the CDR3, the DNA is TGCAGTGCTAGCAAAGACAGGGCCAAAAACATTCAGTACTTC.

V is TRBV15 and J is TRBJ1-1; D ambiguous. Trimming shortened V by 8 bases and J by 1 base, and 11 bases separated the two germline ends. The CDR3 covers 13 residues. CDR1 is LNHNV and CDR2 is YYDKDF in the germline V gene (reference sequence). The CDR3 loop reads CATGEAPNTEAFF. CDR3 DNA sequence: TGTGCCACCGGCGAAGCCCCGAACACTGAAGCTTTCTTT. The full variable domain, in which reference TRBV15 and TRBJ1-1 provide the parts outside the CDR3, is DAMVIQNPRYQVTQFGKPVTLSCSQTLNHNVMYWYQQKSSQAPKLLFHYYDKDFNNEADTPDNFQSRRPNTSFCFLDIRSPGLGDTAMYLCATGEAPNTEAFFGQGTRLTVV.

This clonotype was seen once. The chain is built from TRBV6-2 or TRBV6-3 and TRBJ2-5; the match to TRBD2 covers 7 bases. This CDR3 contains 14 residues. Germline-derived CDR1 and CDR2 are MNHEY and SVGEGT. With 1 base clipped from V and 4 bases from J, the junction kept 3 bases outside the gene matches. The CDR3 DNA follows: TGTGCCAGCAGTTACTGGGGGGGAGGAGAGACCCAGTACTTC. It yields the protein CASSYWGGGETQYF.

This clonotype turned up a few times. J is TRBJ2-1 and V is TRBV11-2; TRBD1 matches at 9 bases. After removal of 8 bases from V and 5 bases from J, the junction contained 10 bases not matched to a gene. Per the germline V gene, CDR1 is SGHAT and CDR2 is FQNNGV. The CDR3 is made up of 15 amino acids. DNA for the CDR3: TGTGCCAGCTTAGGCCGGGACAGGGTCCACAATGAGCAGTTCTTC. Amino acids: CASLGRDRVHNEQFF.

This chain joins TRBV10-3 and TRBJ2-6; D tentatively reads TRBD1 or TRBD2 (5 bases each). CDR1 and CDR2 (germline): ENHRY, SYGVKD. The CDR3 length is 15 residues. Trimming shortened V by 6 bases and J by 4 bases, and 13 bases separated the two germline ends. This CDR3 reads CAIRVGPGGANVLTF. DNA for the CDR3: TGTGCCATCAGGGTGGGACCAGGCGGGGCCAACGTCCTGACTTTC.

Only a few counts were recorded for this clonotype. The V gene is TRBV2, the J gene TRBJ1-4, with a weak D call TRBD1 (5 bases). Germline assignment: CDR1 SNHLY and CDR2 FYNNEI. The CDR3 consists of 15 residues. V lost 0 bases and J lost 3, with 8 bases in between. CDR3 sequence: CASSEAGGANEKLFF. As DNA, the CDR3 is TGTGCCAGCAGTGAAGCCGGGGGTGCTAATGAAAAACTGTTTTTT.

The rearrangement links TRBV28 to TRBJ2-1, with D possibly TRBD1 on 6 matching bases. The germline V gene encodes CDR1 MDHEN and CDR2 SYDVKM. This CDR3 is built from 16 residues. Trimming cost V 3 bases and J 8 bases, with 20 bases left between them. This CDR3 is CASSFHIQGLQYEQFF. In nucleotides, the CDR3 is TGTGCCAGCAGTTTTCATATCCAGGGGTTACAATATGAGCAGTTCTTC.

This sequence joins TRBV5-1 and TRBJ2-2; a weak D match, TRBD1 (6 bases). Germline CDR1 is SGHRS and CDR2 is YFSETQ. This CDR3 spans 15 amino acids. Between the trimmed V and J ends, which lost 7 bases and 3 bases, there was a span of 16 bases. This CDR3 is CASAVRDTYTGELFF. The CDR3 nucleotides read TGCGCCAGCGCGGTTCGGGACACCTACACCGGGGAGCTGTTTTTT.

The gene calls are TRBV7-8 and TRBJ2-1; 14 nucleotides agree with TRBD2. Germline CDR1 and CDR2: SGHVS and FQNEAQ. The CDR3 spans 17 residues. V lost 5 bases and J lost 4; bases outside the gene matches: 7. CDR3 loop: CASSLRTSGGFYNEQFF. CDR3 sequence (DNA): TGTGCCAGCAGCCTCCGGACTAGCGGGGGGTTTTACAATGAGCAGTTCTTC.

This clonotype was picked up a small number of times. J is TRBJ1-1 and V is TRBV12-3 or TRBV12-4; TRBD1 aligns across 7 bases. V dropped 3 bases and J dropped 11; count of bases not matched to a gene: 15. The CDR3 sequence is 15 residues long. In DNA, the CDR3 is TGTGCCAGCAGTTTGGGGAGGGGGCAGGGACTAGGCGCTTTCTTT. Its protein product is CASSLGRGQGLGAFF.

This chain links TRBV7-9 with TRBJ2-7, with D possibly being TRBD1 or TRBD2 (7 bases each). Germline assignment: CDR1 SEHNR and CDR2 FQNEAQ (reference sequence). CDR3 length: 16 amino acids. The ends were cut back, 5 bases at V and 3 bases at J, with 20 bases in the middle. This CDR3 reads CASSPGGGAGIYEQYF. The CDR3 DNA is TGTGCCAGCAGCCCAGGGGGGGGGGCAGGAATCTACGAGCAGTACTTC.

The chain links TRBV27 to TRBJ2-5; the match to TRBD2 covers 9 bases. This CDR3 comprises 15 residues. Germline-derived CDR1 and CDR2 are MNHEY and SMNVEV (reference sequence). The V segment lost 1 base and the J segment 2 bases; nucleotides outside the gene matches: 2. CDR3 in amino acids: CASSLWLAGQETQYF. The CDR3 nucleotides are TGTGCCAGCAGTTTATGGCTAGCGGGGCAAGAGACCCAGTACTTC.

The rearrangement joins TRBV6-1 to TRBJ2-1; possible D gene TRBD2, 5 bases. The CDR3 runs to 15 residues. Germline-derived CDR1 and CDR2 are MNHNS and SASEGT. V was clipped by 6 bases and J by 5 bases, with 17 bases between them. The CDR3: CASRVLRLPNNEQFF. The CDR3 coding sequence is TGTGCCAGCAGAGTTCTTCGACTACCTAACAATGAGCAGTTCTTC.

The CDR3 nucleotides read TGCAGTGCTAGGGGGGGACTAAGAGAGACCCAGTACTTC. Its translation is CSARGGLRETQYF. This chain connects TRBV20-1 to TRBJ2-5; the match to TRBD2 covers 7 bases. The CDR3 spans 13 residues. Germline lookup yields CDR1 DFQATT and CDR2 SNEGSKA (reference sequence). Unmatched junction bases numbered 5, after V lost 3 bases and J lost 4 bases.

This clonotype has just a few counts. This sequence joins TRBV7-2 and TRBJ2-7, with D perhaps TRBD1 or TRBD2 (5 bases each). Germline V gives CDR1 SGHTA, CDR2 FQGNSA. The CDR3 is 14 residues long. The V end was cut by 7 bases, the J end by 4 bases, with 17 bases between. CDR3 nucleotide sequence: TGTGCCAGCATCAACCGGGACCTGGATTACGAGCAGTACTTC. Its protein is CASINRDLDYEQYF. The full variable domain, in which reference TRBV7-2 and TRBJ2-7 provide the parts outside the CDR3, is GAGVSQSPSNKVTEKGKDVELRCDPISGHTALYWYRQSLGQGLEFLIYFQGNSAPDKSGLPSDRFSAERTGGSVSTLTIQRTQQEDSAVYLCASINRDLDYEQYFGPGTRLTVT.

This clonotype was seen repeatedly, ten times or more. The V gene is TRBV3-1, the J gene TRBJ2-3; 15 bases agree with TRBD2. The ends lost 4 bases at V and 6 bases at J; junction bases unmatched: 5. There are 16 residues in the CDR3. Germline V gene sequence: CDR1 LGHDT, CDR2 YNNKEL (reference sequence). Here the CDR3 reads CASSPRTSGGADTQYF. DNA of the CDR3: TGTGCCAGCAGCCCACGGACTAGCGGGGGGGCCGATACGCAGTATTTT.

This clonotype came up a few times. V gene TRBV7-2 combines with J gene TRBJ1-6; weak D call: TRBD1 (5 bases). Germline CDR1 is SGHTA and CDR2 is FQGNSA. The CDR3 consists of 15 residues. V was trimmed by 4 bases and J by 4 bases, leaving 11 bases between them. The CDR3 region is CASSSGTGYNSPLHF. The CDR3 nucleotides are TGTGCCAGCAGCTCCGGGACGGGATATAATTCACCCCTCCACTTT.

The CDR3 loop reads CASSRLGQPQHF. CDR3 nucleotides: TGTGCCAGCAGTCGTCTCGGGCAGCCCCAGCATTTT. The J gene is TRBJ1-5, the V gene TRBV6-4; D is unresolved. There are 12 residues in the CDR3. Trimming removed 5 bases from V and 7 bases from J, with 9 bases in between. Germline loops: CDR1 MRHNA, CDR2 SNTAGT.